The next 16 T cell receptor beta chains were all read from a single sample in a study of OX40 agonist ivuxolimab in advanced cancers. Only in-frame clones appear in the TCRdb table, and some are missing; sequencing was by immunoSEQ multiplex PCR. The data contain 45,000 to 60,000 clones, 70% to 80% of them seen just once; the ten biggest clones take up less than 2%. Sequenced here: CD4+ or CD8+ T cells sorted from blood, sampled in a trial of the OX40 agonist ivuxolimab. The receptors derive from an adult with an advanced solid tumor such as melanoma, head and neck, liver or kidney cancer.

The gene calls are TRBV7-2 and TRBJ1-2, with 8 nucleotides matching TRBD1. The CDR3 has 15 amino acids. In germline, CDR1 is SGHTA, CDR2 FQGNSA. J was trimmed by 7 bases and V by 6 bases; bases with no gene match: 13. The CDR3 DNA reads as TGTGCCAGCAGTCCCAGAACAACAGGGGGGGGTGGCTACACCTTC. Its translation is CASSPRTTGGGGYTF.

The chain uses TRBV10-3 and TRBJ2-3; no definite D call. Trimming took off 6 bases at V and 1 base at J, with 5 bases between the two ends. The CDR3 is made up of 12 amino acids. The V gene's germline CDR1 is ENHRY and CDR2 SYGVKD. The CDR3 DNA reads TGTGCCATCAGCGGTCGCACAGATACGCAGTATTTT. Translation: CAISGRTDTQYF.

The chain is built from TRBV9 and TRBJ1-1, with D maybe TRBD1 (5 bases). This CDR3 is built from 16 residues. Germline V gene data show CDR1 as SGDLS and CDR2 as YYNGEE. V was pared by 3 bases and J by 0 bases, with 15 bases between. The CDR3 DNA follows: TGTGCCAGCAGCGCCCATTCGAGGGGAGTGAACACTGAAGCTTTCTTT. Amino acids: CASSAHSRGVNTEAFF.

CDR3 region: CASSLLGTSAPSSYNEQFF. In DNA form, the CDR3 reads TGCGCCAGCAGCTTGCTGGGGACTAGCGCCCCTTCGTCCTACAATGAGCAGTTCTTC. V gene TRBV5-1 combines with J gene TRBJ2-1; 10 bases are shared with TRBD2. V was clipped by 1 base and J by 1 base; unmatched bases: 11. The CDR3 runs 19 residues. Germline CDR1 SGHRS, CDR2 YFSETQ.

For the CDR3, the DNA is TGTGCCAGCAGTCTGGAAATGAACACTGAAGCTTTCTTT. It translates to CASSLEMNTEAFF. The genes are TRBV6-5 and TRBJ1-1; D call uncertain. In germline, CDR1 is MNHEY, CDR2 SVGAGI. With 5 bases removed from V and 0 bases from J, the gap between germline ends came to 7 bases. There are 13 residues in the CDR3.

This chain joins TRBV19 and TRBJ1-1; D remains unclear. Trimming took off 7 bases at V and 0 bases at J, with 15 bases between the two ends. The CDR3 is 15 residues long. Per germline, CDR1 LNHDA and CDR2 SQIVND (reference sequence). CDR3 protein: CASNPTALLNTEAFF. CDR3 DNA: TGTGCCAGTAACCCCACCGCTCTTTTGAACACTGAAGCTTTCTTT.

This clone was detected a few times. The chain recombines TRBV19 with TRBJ1-1; D may be TRBD1 (5 bases). In germline, CDR1 is LNHDA, CDR2 SQIVND (reference sequence). Trimming pared 3 bases from V and 7 bases from J, leaving 12 bases between. CDR3 length: 13 residues. The CDR3 is CASSIQGQDEAFF. The CDR3 DNA reads TGTGCCAGTAGTATCCAGGGCCAGGATGAAGCTTTCTTT.

The chain links TRBV7-3 to TRBJ2-3, with TRBD2 identical over 8 bases. J was trimmed by 1 base and V by 5 bases; bases with no gene match: 11. CDR3 size: 17 residues. CDR1 SGHTA and CDR2 FQGTGA come from the germline V gene. The chain's CDR3 is CASSRAGAGLGTDTQYF. In DNA form, the CDR3 reads TGTGCCAGCAGCCGAGCGGGGGCTGGGCTTGGCACAGATACGCAGTATTTT. Based on the CDR3 plus reference TRBV7-3 and TRBJ2-3, the full variable domain is GAGVSQTPSNKVTEKGKYVELRCDPISGHTALYWYRQSLGQGPEFLIYFQGTGAADDSGLPNDRFFAVRPEGSVSTLKIQRTERGDSAVYLCASSRAGAGLGTDTQYFGPGTRLTVL.

This sequence joins TRBV28 and TRBJ1-4; the D gene is possibly TRBD1 (6 bases). Trimming took 6 bases from V and 8 from J, leaving 16 bases between them. The CDR3 runs to 14 residues. Germline V gene data show CDR1 as MDHEN and CDR2 as SYDVKM. The CDR3 spells CASRGAGSKEKLFF. In DNA form, the CDR3 reads TGTGCCAGCAGGGGGGCCGGGAGTAAAGAAAAACTGTTTTTT.

V gene TRBV5-1 combines with J gene TRBJ2-2; tentative D call: TRBD1 (6 bases). This CDR3 has 15 amino acids. Trimming pared 2 bases from V and 4 bases from J, leaving 12 bases between. Germline V gives CDR1 SGHRS, CDR2 YFSETQ. The CDR3 bases are TGCGCCAGCAGCTTTAATGGGGGCCCCACCGGGGAGCTGTTTTTT. Translated, it gives CASSFNGGPTGELFF.

This chain joins TRBV19 and TRBJ2-7, with TRBD2 identical over 7 bases. The V and J ends lost 5 bases and 0 bases, in that order; junction bases with no gene match: 7. The CDR3 runs 15 residues. Germline-derived CDR1 and CDR2 are LNHDA and SQIVND (reference sequence). The CDR3 sequence is CASSGGGRGSYEQYF. CDR3 sequence (DNA): TGTGCCAGTAGTGGGGGGGGAAGAGGCTCCTACGAGCAGTACTTC. The complete variable domain, with remaining parts taken from reference TRBV19 and TRBJ2-7, reads DGGITQSPKYLFRKEGQNVTLSCEQNLNHDAMYWYRQDPGQGLRLIYYSQIVNDFQKGDIAEGYSVSREKKESFPLTVTSAQKNPTAFYLCASSGGGRGSYEQYFGPGTRLTVT.

The rearrangement uses TRBV5-4 and TRBJ2-3, with 7 bases identical to TRBD2. Germline-derived CDR1 and CDR2 are SGHNT and YYREEE (reference sequence). Trimming cost V 2 bases and J 6 bases; bases outside gene matches: 9. The CDR3 has 15 amino acids. CDR3 loop: CASSFSAGSGDTQYF. The CDR3, as DNA: TGTGCCAGCAGCTTTTCAGCGGGGAGTGGGGATACGCAGTATTTT.

The V call is TRBV19, the J call TRBJ1-4; D remains unclear. There are 17 residues in the CDR3. V was clipped by 4 bases and J by 8 bases, with 23 bases between them. Looked up from germline, CDR1 is LNHDA and CDR2 is SQIVND (reference sequence). DNA of the CDR3: TGTGCCAGTAGTACCCCTTTCTCTGCGGGCTCTTTGGAAAAACTGTTTTTT. The encoded protein is CASSTPFSAGSLEKLFF.

The CDR3 loop is CASSPDTSGSFYEQYF. As DNA, the CDR3 is TGTGCCAGCAGCCCAGACACTAGCGGGAGTTTCTACGAGCAGTACTTC. This chain connects TRBV4-2 to TRBJ2-7; 11 bases are a match to TRBD2. V trimming: 4 bases; J trimming: 3 bases; junction bases outside the gene matches: 8. Germline-derived CDR1 and CDR2 are LGHNA and YNFKEQ. The CDR3 runs 16 residues.

This clone was seen many times. J is TRBJ1-5 and V is TRBV6-4; D is unresolved. The CDR3 length is 14 residues. CDR1 MRHNA and CDR2 SNTAGT come from the germline V gene. The V gene lost 2 bases and the J gene lost 5 bases, with 10 bases spanning the gap. The CDR3 region has the DNA TGTGCCAGCAGTGACACGGCAGGCTATCAGCCCCAGCATTTT. Amino acids: CASSDTAGYQPQHF.

This rearrangement joins TRBV5-3 to TRBJ2-7, with 7 bases that match TRBD2. TRBV5-3 is given ORF status, its function remaining uncertain. The CDR3 length is 14 residues. J was trimmed by 7 bases and V by 8 bases; bases with no gene match: 15. CDR3 sequence (DNA): TGTGCCAGCAGCCAAGTGGGGACTACATTTGAGCAGTACTTC. It yields the protein CASSQVGTTFEQYF.